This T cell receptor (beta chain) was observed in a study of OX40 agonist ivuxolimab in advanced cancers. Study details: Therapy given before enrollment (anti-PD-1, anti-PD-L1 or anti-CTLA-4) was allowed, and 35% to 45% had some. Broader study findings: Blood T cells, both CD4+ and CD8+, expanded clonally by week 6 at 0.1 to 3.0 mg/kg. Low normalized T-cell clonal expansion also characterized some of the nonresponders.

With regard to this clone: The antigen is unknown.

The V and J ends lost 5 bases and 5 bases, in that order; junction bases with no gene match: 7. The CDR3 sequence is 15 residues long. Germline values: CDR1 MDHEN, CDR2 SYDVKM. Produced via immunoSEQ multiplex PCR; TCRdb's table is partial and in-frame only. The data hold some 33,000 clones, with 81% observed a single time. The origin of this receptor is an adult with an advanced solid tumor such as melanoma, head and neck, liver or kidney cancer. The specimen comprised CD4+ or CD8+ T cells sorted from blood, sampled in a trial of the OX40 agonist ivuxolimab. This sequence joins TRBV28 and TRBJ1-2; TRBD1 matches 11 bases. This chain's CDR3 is CASSKGQGAQYGYTF. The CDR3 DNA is TGTGCCAGCAGTAAAGGACAGGGGGCGCAGTATGGCTACACCTTC.